The 10 T cell receptor beta chains listed next were all sequenced from one sample in a study of shared clonotypes between healthy human individuals. TCRdb's table, derived via immunoSEQ multiplex PCR, lists solely in-frame clones and lacks some. The sample has approximately 510,000 clones, 75% to 85% seen once. Material: PBMCs. The receptors come from a woman between 40 and 55 years old in good health. Some clones in this sample may be carry-over from other donors' samples.

The chain joins TRBV4-1 to TRBJ2-1, with 8 bases lining up with TRBD2. With 2 bases clipped from V and 0 bases from J, the junction kept 0 bases outside the gene matches. The germline V gene has CDR1 MGHRA and CDR2 YSYEKL. The length of the CDR3 is 15 residues. Written as DNA, the CDR3 is TGCGCCAGCAGCCAAAGCGGGAGCTCCTACAATGAGCAGTTCTTC. Translating it yields CASSQSGSSYNEQFF.

The chain recombines TRBV28 with TRBJ2-7, with 7 positions matching TRBD2. With 5 bases clipped from V and 4 bases from J, the junction kept 8 bases outside the gene matches. The CDR3 consists of 14 residues. In germline, CDR1 is MDHEN, CDR2 SYDVKM. Written as DNA, the CDR3 is TGTGCCAGCAGTACACTCTCCGGGGGGTACGAGCAGTACTTC. Translated: CASSTLSGGYEQYF.

J is TRBJ2-7 and V is TRBV5-1; D gene ambiguous. Germline lookup yields CDR1 SGHRS and CDR2 YFSETQ. The V end was cut by 4 bases, the J end by 2 bases, with 19 bases between. The CDR3 is 16 residues long. The CDR3 DNA reads TGCGCCAGCAGCGAGACACCGATCACTACGGCCTACGAGCAGTACTTC. As protein: CASSETPITTAYEQYF.

This sequence joins TRBV28 and TRBJ2-1, with TRBD2 as a possible D gene (6 bases). V lost 7 bases, J lost 9 bases, and 19 bases lay in between. The V gene's germline CDR1 is MDHEN and CDR2 SYDVKM. The CDR3 sequence is 14 residues long. CDR3 bases: TGTGCCAGCATGGAGGGCGCCGGGCAAGGTGAGCAGTTCTTC. It translates to CASMEGAGQGEQFF.

Regarding this clone: The same CDR3 also results from other DNA sequences found in this sample. The chain joins TRBV19 to TRBJ2-1; 10 bases are shared with TRBD2. This CDR3 spans 15 amino acids. After removal of 5 bases from V and 3 bases from J, the junction contained 4 bases not matched to a gene. CDR1 LNHDA and CDR2 SQIVND come from the germline V gene (reference sequence). The CDR3 loop reads CASSPSSGSYNEQFF. CDR3 DNA sequence: TGTGCCAGTAGTCCATCTAGCGGGAGCTACAATGAGCAGTTCTTC.

The chain carries TRBV5-8 and TRBJ1-5; D remains ambiguous. The CDR3 runs 15 residues. From germline, CDR1 is SGHTS and CDR2 YDEGEE. V lost 0 bases and J lost 0, with 7 bases in between. The CDR3 DNA is TGTGCCAGCAGCTTGGATGAGAATAGCAATCAGCCCCAGCATTTT. It is translated as CASSLDENSNQPQHF. The entire variable domain, with the rest obtained from reference TRBV5-8 and TRBJ1-5, is as follows: EAGVTQSPTHLIKTRGQQATLRCSPISGHTSVYWYQQALGLGLQFLLWYDEGEERNRGNFPPRFSGRQFPNYSSELNVNALELEDSALYLCASSLDENSNQPQHFGDGTRLSIL.

To note about this clone: Other DNA sequences in the sample encode the same CDR3. The gene calls are TRBV19 and TRBJ2-7; TRBD2 agrees at 8 bases. This CDR3 has 14 residues. V lost 3 bases and J lost 3; bases outside the gene matches: 4. Germline-derived CDR1 and CDR2 are LNHDA and SQIVND (reference sequence). The CDR3 protein is CASSIPGLVYEQYF. DNA for the CDR3: TGTGCCAGTAGTATCCCGGGACTAGTCTACGAGCAGTACTTC. The full variable domain, rest sourced from reference TRBV19 and TRBJ2-7, is DGGITQSPKYLFRKEGQNVTLSCEQNLNHDAMYWYRQDPGQGLRLIYYSQIVNDFQKGDIAEGYSVSREKKESFPLTVTSAQKNPTAFYLCASSIPGLVYEQYFGPGTRLTVT.

The chain carries TRBV27 and TRBJ2-1, with TRBD1 matching 8 bases. The CDR3 is 15 amino acids. V was clipped by 6 bases and J by 6 bases; unmatched bases: 10. CDR1 and CDR2 from the germline V gene are MNHEY and SMNVEV (reference sequence). The CDR3 here is CASSPRTGPRNEQFF. The CDR3 nucleotides are TGTGCCAGCAGCCCTCGGACAGGGCCGCGCAATGAGCAGTTCTTC.

The chain couples TRBV20-1 to TRBJ1-2; unclear D gene. In germline, CDR1 is DFQATT, CDR2 SNEGSKA (reference sequence). This CDR3 has 10 amino acids. Between the trimmed V and J ends, which lost 3 bases and 6 bases, there was a span of 5 bases. The CDR3 spells CSASEDGYTF. In DNA form, the CDR3 reads TGCAGTGCTAGTGAGGATGGCTACACCTTC.

The chain employs TRBV5-1 and TRBJ2-7; no clear D gene. The CDR3 has 16 residues. V was cut by 0 bases and J by 0 bases, with 13 bases left in between. The V gene's germline CDR1 is SGHRS and CDR2 YFSETQ. The CDR3 region has the DNA TGCGCCAGCAGCTTGGGACCGAGCCGTTTCTCCTACGAGCAGTACTTC. This encodes CASSLGPSRFSYEQYF.